Presented here are 28 T cell receptor beta chains from one specimen sequenced in a study of graft-versus-host responses after intestinal transplantation. No antigen is known for these receptors. Profiled with immunoSEQ multiplex PCR; TCRdb holds only in-frame clones, not every one. The sample includes fewer than 85,000 clones, approximately 96% of them seen just once. The sequencing here drew on unstimulated CD8+ T cells sorted from spleen or lymph node cells, taken before intestinal transplant. These receptors all stem from a human donor who received an intestinal transplant.

The genes are TRBV21-1 and TRBJ2-3. TRBV21-1 is a known pseudogene. The CDR3 spans 15 residues. The CDR3 region is CASSKLGDLTDTQYF. CDR3 in DNA: TGTGCCAGCAGCAAATTAGGGGACCTCACAGATACGCAGTATTTT.

The rearrangement joins TRBV27 to TRBJ1-2; 7 bases fit TRBD1. The CDR3 totals 15 residues. CDR1 is MNHEY and CDR2 is SMNVEV in the germline V gene (reference sequence). J gave up 4 bases and V 5 bases, and 10 bases lay outside the gene matches. CDR3 DNA: TGTGCCAGCAGTGTTATCCCCGGGACAGCCTATGGCTACACCTTC. It translates to CASSVIPGTAYGYTF.

V is TRBV5-1 and J is TRBJ2-7, with a tentative D call TRBD1 (5 bases). Germline assignment: CDR1 SGHRS and CDR2 YFSETQ. This CDR3 is 13 amino acids long. V was trimmed by 0 bases and J by 2 bases, leaving 6 bases between them. The CDR3 sequence is CASSLEGAYEQYF. The CDR3 DNA sequence: TGCGCCAGCAGCTTGGAAGGGGCCTACGAGCAGTACTTC.

V and J are TRBV11-2 and TRBJ1-1; the D is unclear. Germline-derived CDR1 and CDR2 are SGHAT and FQNNGV. With 0 bases removed from V and 1 base from J, the gap between germline ends came to 15 bases. CDR3 length: 17 residues. The CDR3 loop reads CASSLDAWVVENTEAFF. CDR3 nucleotides: TGTGCCAGCAGCTTAGATGCATGGGTCGTAGAGAACACTGAAGCTTTCTTT.

CDR3 nucleotides: TGTGCCAGCAGCTTAATAAATTCACCCCTCCACTTT. Amino acids: CASSLINSPLHF. V is TRBV5-6 and J is TRBJ1-6; unclear D gene. The CDR3 spans 12 residues. V gave up 2 bases and J gave up 7 bases, with 4 bases separating them. Germline V lookup: CDR1 SGHDT, CDR2 YYEEEE.

This clone was counted once. The chain combines TRBV29-1 with TRBJ2-5; perhaps TRBD2 as D (5 bases). CDR1 SQVTM and CDR2 ANQGSEA come from the germline V gene. The V and J ends lost 0 bases and 2 bases respectively, with 16 bases between them. The CDR3 is 16 amino acids. CDR3 protein: CSVEELRVLRQETQYF. CDR3 sequence (DNA): TGCAGCGTTGAAGAGTTGAGGGTTTTGCGTCAAGAGACCCAGTACTTC.

V gene TRBV19 combines with J gene TRBJ2-1; D unclear. Germline V gene data show CDR1 as LNHDA and CDR2 as SQIVND (reference sequence). CDR3 length: 12 residues. Trimming took off 9 bases at V and 0 bases at J, with 6 bases between the two ends. The CDR3 DNA reads as TGTGCCAGCTGGAGCTCCTACAATGAGCAGTTCTTC. Its translation: CASWSSYNEQFF.

This clone is a singleton in its sample. V is TRBV7-3 and J is TRBJ2-7; tentative D call: TRBD1 (7 bases). This CDR3 comprises 11 residues. In germline, CDR1 is SGHTA, CDR2 FQGTGA. V shed 8 bases and J shed 5 bases, with 10 bases lying between them. CDR3 nucleotides: TGTGCCAGCTCAGGGGGGAACGAGCAGTACTTC. Protein: CASSGGNEQYF. Looking up the rest from reference TRBV7-3 and TRBJ2-7 gives the full variable domain: GAGVSQTPSNKVTEKGKYVELRCDPISGHTALYWYRQSLGQGPEFLIYFQGTGAADDSGLPNDRFFAVRPEGSVSTLKIQRTERGDSAVYLCASSGGNEQYFGPGTRLTVT.

The chain links TRBV9 to TRBJ2-3; 11 nucleotides match TRBD2. J lost 2 bases, V lost 0 bases, and 8 bases had no gene match. This CDR3 contains 18 residues. Germline CDR1 and CDR2: SGDLS and YYNGEE. The CDR3 DNA follows: TGTGCCAGCAGCGTAGGTTTGGCTAGCGGGAGGACCACAGATACGCAGTATTTT. Encoded protein: CASSVGLASGRTTDTQYF.

The gene calls are TRBV10-3 and TRBJ2-1, with D possibly matching TRBD2 (5 bases). CDR1 is ENHRY, CDR2 SYGVKD, per germline. V was shortened by 2 bases and J by 10 bases, with 9 bases between the two germline ends. The CDR3 runs to 12 residues. The CDR3 protein is CAISEGWEEQFF. CDR3 DNA: TGTGCCATCAGTGAGGGCTGGGAGGAGCAGTTCTTC.

The V gene is TRBV6-5, the J gene TRBJ2-7; 10 positions agree with TRBD2. The CDR3 is 15 amino acids. V trimming: 7 bases; J trimming: 3 bases; junction bases outside the gene matches: 9. Germline-derived CDR1 and CDR2 are MNHEY and SVGAGI. CDR3 sequence: CASIKWASGGYEQYF. The CDR3 DNA follows: TGTGCCAGCATCAAATGGGCTAGCGGGGGCTACGAGCAGTACTTC.

The chain uses TRBV7-8 and TRBJ2-1; D gene uncertain. V lost 5 bases, J lost 7 bases, and 6 bases lay in between. Germline CDR1 reads SGHVS; CDR2 reads FQNEAQ. This CDR3 has 11 residues. The DNA for the CDR3 is TGTGCCAGCAGCAAAGGGAATGAGCAGTTCTTC. Residues: CASSKGNEQFF.

The chain uses TRBV6-5 and TRBJ1-1, with 10 nucleotides matching TRBD1. Germline CDR1 and CDR2: MNHEY and SVGAGI. The CDR3 is 14 residues long. V gave up 3 bases and J gave up 6 bases; unmatched junction bases: 4. The CDR3 loop is CASSYYGQGAEAFF. Written as DNA, the CDR3 is TGTGCCAGCAGTTATTATGGACAGGGGGCTGAAGCTTTCTTT.

The chain carries TRBV7-8 and TRBJ1-2, with D maybe TRBD1 (6 bases). V was shortened by 3 bases and J by 7 bases, with 18 bases between the two germline ends. The CDR3 is made up of 15 amino acids. Germline CDR1 SGHVS, CDR2 FQNEAQ. The DNA for the CDR3 is TGTGCCAGCAGCTTGGGGGGGCGATTCATGGGTGGCTACACCTTC. As protein: CASSLGGRFMGGYTF.

This chain joins TRBV15 and TRBJ2-3, with D unclear. This CDR3 contains 14 residues. V lost 0 bases and J lost 4, with 8 bases in between. The V gene's germline CDR1 is LNHNV and CDR2 YYDKDF (reference sequence). CDR3 loop: CATSRDALPDTQYF. In nucleotides, the CDR3 is TGTGCCACCAGCAGAGATGCGCTCCCAGATACGCAGTATTTT.

V gene TRBV21-1 combines with J gene TRBJ2-7; TRBD2 was called by the table and not checked on the DNA. TRBV21-1 is flagged as a pseudogene. The CDR3 consists of 15 residues. Here the CDR3 reads CASSKVGTGWGEQYF. CDR3 DNA: TGTGCCAGCAGCAAAGTAGGGACTGGATGGGGCGAGCAGTACTTC.

The rearrangement uses TRBV30 and TRBJ2-7; tentative D call: TRBD1 (6 bases). This CDR3 comprises 11 residues. Trimming stripped 0 bases from V and 12 bases from J, with 12 bases between. Germline-derived CDR1 and CDR2 are GTSNPN and SVGIG (reference sequence). The CDR3 DNA reads TGTGCCTGGAGTGTCGCAGGGGAACGGTACTTC. It yields the protein CAWSVAGERYF.

The rearrangement uses TRBV30 and TRBJ2-7; D is uncertain. V lost 1 base to trimming and J lost 0 bases, with 10 bases between them. The CDR3 is 14 amino acids. Germline V gene data show CDR1 as GTSNPN and CDR2 as SVGIG (reference sequence). CDR3 in DNA: TGTGCCTGGAGTGGAGTGGAGAGCTCCTACGAGCAGTACTTC. It specifies CAWSGVESSYEQYF.

This clone was detected once. The chain links TRBV18 to TRBJ1-1; 10 bases line up with TRBD1. V shed 5 bases and J 3 bases; nucleotides not matched to a gene: 21. This CDR3 comprises 20 residues. Germline values: CDR1 KGHSH, CDR2 LQKENI. The CDR3 is CASSSHTPRRDRGWDTEAFF. The CDR3 DNA reads as TGTGCCAGCTCATCCCATACACCTCGCCGGGACAGGGGATGGGACACTGAAGCTTTCTTT.

The chain combines TRBV7-9 with TRBJ2-1; possible D gene TRBD2, 7 bases. Trimming cost V 0 bases and J 8 bases, with 14 bases left between them. The CDR3 runs 15 residues. From germline, CDR1 is SEHNR and CDR2 FQNEAQ (reference sequence). The CDR3, as DNA: TGTGCCAGCAGCTTAGCCCCGGGGGAGGGGGATGAGCAGTTCTTC. Residues: CASSLAPGEGDEQFF.

The rearrangement links TRBV7-3 to TRBJ2-7; TRBD2 matches 7 bases. CDR1 is SGHTA, CDR2 FQGTGA, per germline. The CDR3 is 16 residues long. With V trimmed by 3 bases and J by 4 bases, 12 bases remained unmatched. In DNA form, the CDR3 reads TGTGCCAGCAGCTTTCTTCCGGCTAGCGGAGGTTACGAGCAGTACTTC. Its translation is CASSFLPASGGYEQYF.

This clone was observed a single time. This rearrangement joins TRBV11-2 to TRBJ2-7, with D unresolved. CDR1 SGHAT and CDR2 FQNNGV come from the germline V gene. The CDR3 length is 14 residues. The V end was cut by 5 bases, the J end by 6 bases, with 17 bases between. The CDR3 sequence is CASSPIQDPGEQYF. The CDR3, as DNA: TGTGCCAGCAGCCCAATCCAGGACCCCGGCGAGCAGTACTTC.

In regard to this clone: Distinct nucleotide sequences in the sample also encode this CDR3. CDR3 sequence: CASSYRGSYEQYF. The CDR3 bases are TGTGCCAGCAGTTACAGGGGAAGCTACGAGCAGTACTTC. The chain has TRBV6-5 and TRBJ2-7; a weak D match, TRBD1 (5 bases). V lost 2 bases, J lost 3 bases, and 8 bases lay in between. Germline loops: CDR1 MNHEY, CDR2 SVGAGI. The length of the CDR3 is 13 residues.

The chain employs TRBV19 and TRBJ1-2; D is ambiguous. V lost 0 bases and J 4 bases, leaving 12 bases between the germline ends. CDR3 length equals 15 residues. Looked up from germline, CDR1 is LNHDA and CDR2 is SQIVND (reference sequence). CDR3 in DNA: TGTGCCAGTAGTATAGAGAACAATCCTTTCTATGGCTACACCTTC. Amino acids: CASSIENNPFYGYTF.

CDR3 residues: CASSLTAAGGPDTQYF. The CDR3 bases are TGTGCCAGCTCACTCACAGCAGCGGGAGGGCCAGATACGCAGTATTTT. This chain joins TRBV18 and TRBJ2-3; 10 bases fit TRBD2. V gave up 4 bases and J gave up 4 bases; unmatched junction bases: 8. CDR1 is KGHSH and CDR2 is LQKENI in the germline V gene. This CDR3 contains 16 residues.

This chain uses TRBV11-1 with TRBJ2-7; 7 bases are shared with TRBD2. Per the germline V gene, CDR1 is SGHAT and CDR2 is FQDESV (reference sequence). Losses at the gene ends were 5 bases for V and 2 bases for J; bases not matched to a gene: 6. This CDR3 comprises 14 residues. DNA of the CDR3: TGTGCCAGCAGCCTAGTCGGGACTACCTACGAGCAGTACTTC. Protein sequence: CASSLVGTTYEQYF.

In its sample, this clone was seen once. The chain joins TRBV15 to TRBJ2-1, with TRBD2 matching over 10 bases. Per germline, CDR1 LNHNV and CDR2 YYDKDF (reference sequence). This CDR3 is built from 14 residues. The trim removed 3 bases at V and 7 bases at J, leaving 3 bases unmatched. CDR3 coding DNA: TGTGCCACCAGCAGGCTAGCGGGGGCGAATGAGCAGTTCTTC. Amino acids: CATSRLAGANEQFF.

CDR3 bases: TGTGCCAGCAGTGCAGGGGACTCCTCTTTGATCTCGGCCGGGGAGCTGTTTTTT. This translates into CASSAGDSSLISAGELFF. The chain combines TRBV2 with TRBJ2-2; D may match TRBD1 or TRBD2 (6 bases each). Between the trimmed V and J ends, which lost 4 bases and 6 bases, there was a span of 24 bases. Germline V gives CDR1 SNHLY, CDR2 FYNNEI. This CDR3 spans 18 amino acids. Combining the CDR3 with reference TRBV2 and TRBJ2-2 gives the whole variable domain EPEVTQTPSHQVTQMGQEVILRCVPISNHLYFYWYRQILGQKVEFLVSFYNNEISEKSEIFDDQFSVERPDGSNFTLKIRSTKLEDSAMYFCASSAGDSSLISAGELFFGEGSRLTVL.